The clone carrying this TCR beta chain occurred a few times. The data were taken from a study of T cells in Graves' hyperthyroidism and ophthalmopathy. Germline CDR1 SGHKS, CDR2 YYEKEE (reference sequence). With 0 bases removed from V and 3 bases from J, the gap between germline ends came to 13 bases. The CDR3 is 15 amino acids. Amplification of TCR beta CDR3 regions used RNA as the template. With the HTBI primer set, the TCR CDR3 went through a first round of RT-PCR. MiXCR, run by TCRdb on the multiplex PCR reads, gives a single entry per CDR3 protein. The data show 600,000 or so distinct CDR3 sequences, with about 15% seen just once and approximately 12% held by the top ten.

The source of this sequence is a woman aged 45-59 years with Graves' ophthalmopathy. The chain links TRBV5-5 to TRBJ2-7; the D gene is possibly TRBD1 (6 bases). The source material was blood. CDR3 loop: CASSLEDSDGYEQYF. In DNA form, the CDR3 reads TGTGCCAGCAGCTTGGAGGACAGTGACGGCTACGAGCAGTACTTC.